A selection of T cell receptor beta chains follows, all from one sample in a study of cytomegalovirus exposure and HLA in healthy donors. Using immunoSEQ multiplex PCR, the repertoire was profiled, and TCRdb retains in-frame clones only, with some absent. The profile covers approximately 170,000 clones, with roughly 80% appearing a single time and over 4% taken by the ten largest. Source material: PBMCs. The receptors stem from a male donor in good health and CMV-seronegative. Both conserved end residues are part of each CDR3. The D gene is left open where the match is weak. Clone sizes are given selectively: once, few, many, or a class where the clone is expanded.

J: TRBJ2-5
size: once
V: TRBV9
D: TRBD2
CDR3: CASSVAGGAGETQYF
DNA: TGTGCCAGCAGCGTAGCGGGGGGGGCCGGAGAGACCCAGTACTTC

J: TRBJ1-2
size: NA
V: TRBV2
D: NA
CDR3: CASSELGAEYGYTF
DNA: TGTGCCAGCAGTGAATTGGGGGCAGAGTATGGCTACACCTTC

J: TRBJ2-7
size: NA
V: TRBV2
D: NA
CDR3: CASTEGGTLGEQYF
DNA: TGTGCCAGCACCGAGGGAGGAACCCTTGGCGAGCAGTACTTC

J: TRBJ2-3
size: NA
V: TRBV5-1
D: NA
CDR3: CASSPGATSTDTQYF
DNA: TGCGCCAGCAGCCCCGGAGCGACTAGCACAGATACGCAGTATTTT

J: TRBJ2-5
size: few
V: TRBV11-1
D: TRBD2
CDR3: CASSLTRLAGSLPMAQYF
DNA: TGTGCCAGCAGCTTAACCAGACTAGCGGGGAGTCTACCAATGGCCCAGTACTTC

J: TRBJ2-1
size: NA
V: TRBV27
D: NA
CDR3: CASSLRRAGEQFF
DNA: TGTGCCAGCAGTTTACGAAGGGCGGGTGAGCAGTTCTTC

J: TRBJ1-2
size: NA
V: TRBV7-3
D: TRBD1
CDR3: CASSLGQGGGYTF
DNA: TGTGCCAGCAGCTTAGGGCAGGGGGGTGGCTACACCTTC

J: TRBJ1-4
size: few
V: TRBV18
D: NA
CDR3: CASSPRSESLEKLFF
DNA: TGTGCCAGCTCACCGCGGTCAGAATCTTTGGAAAAACTGTTTTTT

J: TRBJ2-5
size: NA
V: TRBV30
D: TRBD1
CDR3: CAWAWDRGIQETQYF
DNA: TGTGCCTGGGCATGGGACAGGGGGATCCAAGAGACCCAGTACTTC

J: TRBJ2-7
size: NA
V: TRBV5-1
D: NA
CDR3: CASSDGPAYEQYF
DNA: TGCGCCAGCAGTGATGGGCCAGCCTACGAGCAGTACTTC

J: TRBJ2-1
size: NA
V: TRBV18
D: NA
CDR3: CASSPPGGSYNEQFF
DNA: TGTGCCAGCTCACCACCAGGGGGCTCCTACAATGAGCAGTTCTTC

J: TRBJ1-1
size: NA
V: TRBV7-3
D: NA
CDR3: CASSWQNTEAFF
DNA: TGTGCCAGCAGCTGGCAGAACACTGAAGCTTTCTTT

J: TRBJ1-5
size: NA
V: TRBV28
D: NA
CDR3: CASSPPGARNQPQHF
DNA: TGTGCCAGCAGTCCCCCAGGGGCGCGGAATCAGCCCCAGCATTTT

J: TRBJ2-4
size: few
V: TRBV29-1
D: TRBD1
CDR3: CSAQGVKNIQYF
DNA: TGCAGCGCACAGGGGGTCAAAAACATTCAGTACTTC

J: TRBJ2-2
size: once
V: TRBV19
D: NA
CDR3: CASSIVGGGTFGTGELFF
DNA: TGTGCCAGTAGTATAGTGGGGGGAGGTACTTTCGGGACCGGGGAGCTGTTTTTT

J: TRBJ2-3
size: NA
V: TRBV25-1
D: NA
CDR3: CASSPGWGADTQYF
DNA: TGTGCCAGCAGTCCAGGGTGGGGCGCAGATACGCAGTATTTT

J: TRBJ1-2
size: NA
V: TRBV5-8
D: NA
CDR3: CASSLGQGGNYGYTF
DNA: TGTGCCAGCAGCTTGGGGCAGGGTGGAAACTATGGCTACACCTTC

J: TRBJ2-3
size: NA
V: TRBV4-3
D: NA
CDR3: CASSQRPSEDTQYF
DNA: TGCGCCAGCAGCCAACGACCGAGCGAGGATACGCAGTATTTT

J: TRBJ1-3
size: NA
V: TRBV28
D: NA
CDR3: CASWGRNTIYF
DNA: TGTGCCAGCTGGGGGCGGAACACCATATATTTT

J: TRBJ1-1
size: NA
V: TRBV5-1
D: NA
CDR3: CASSSTGSERTEAFF
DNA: TGCGCCAGCAGCTCTACAGGTTCCGAGAGGACTGAAGCTTTCTTT

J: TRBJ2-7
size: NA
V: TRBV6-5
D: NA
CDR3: CASSYLGGVPEQYF
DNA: TGTGCCAGCAGTTACTTGGGGGGTGTCCCCGAGCAGTACTTC

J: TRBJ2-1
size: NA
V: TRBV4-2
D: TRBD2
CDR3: CASSRASGENNEQFF
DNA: TGTGCCAGCAGCCGCGCTAGCGGGGAGAACAATGAGCAGTTCTTC

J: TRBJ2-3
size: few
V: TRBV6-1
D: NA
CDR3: CASSGGRDTDTQYF
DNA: TGTGCCAGCAGTGGCGGACGGGACACGGATACGCAGTATTTT

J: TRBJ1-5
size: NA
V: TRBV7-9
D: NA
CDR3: CASSLQGGNQPQHF
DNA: TGTGCCAGCAGCTTACAGGGCGGCAATCAGCCCCAGCATTTT

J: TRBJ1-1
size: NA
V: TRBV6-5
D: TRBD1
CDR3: CASSLTGVGTEAFF
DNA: TGTGCCAGCAGTCTTACAGGGGTAGGCACTGAAGCTTTCTTT

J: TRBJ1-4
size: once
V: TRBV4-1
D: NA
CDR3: CASSQSSTTVGEKLFF
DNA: TGCGCCAGCAGCCAATCGTCGACAACAGTTGGGGAAAAACTGTTTTTT

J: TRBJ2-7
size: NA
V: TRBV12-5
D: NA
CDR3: CASGSTYRDLRYEQYF
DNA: TGTGCTAGTGGTTCAACCTACAGGGACCTGCGCTACGAGCAGTACTTC